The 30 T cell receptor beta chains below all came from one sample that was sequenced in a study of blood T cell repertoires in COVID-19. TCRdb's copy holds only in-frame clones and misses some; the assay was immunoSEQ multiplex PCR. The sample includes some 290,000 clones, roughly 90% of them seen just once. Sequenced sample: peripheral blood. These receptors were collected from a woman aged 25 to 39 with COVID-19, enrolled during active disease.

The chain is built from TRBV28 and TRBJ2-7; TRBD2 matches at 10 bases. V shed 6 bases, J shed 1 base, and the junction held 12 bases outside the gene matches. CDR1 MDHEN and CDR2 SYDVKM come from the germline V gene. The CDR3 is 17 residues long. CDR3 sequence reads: CASSQFGLAESSYEQYF. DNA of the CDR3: TGTGCCAGCAGCCAATTCGGACTAGCGGAATCTTCCTACGAGCAGTACTTC.

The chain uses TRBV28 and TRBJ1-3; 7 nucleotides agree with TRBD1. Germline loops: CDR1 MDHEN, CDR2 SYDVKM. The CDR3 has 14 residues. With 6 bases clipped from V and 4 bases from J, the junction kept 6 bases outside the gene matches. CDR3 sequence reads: CASRATGWGNTIYF. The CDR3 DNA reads TGTGCCAGCAGGGCGACAGGGTGGGGAAACACCATATATTTT. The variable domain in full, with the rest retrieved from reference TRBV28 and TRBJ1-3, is DVKVTQSSRYLVKRTGEKVFLECVQDMDHENMFWYRQDPGLGLRLIYFSYDVKMKEKGDIPEGYSVSREKKERFSLILESASTNQTSMYLCASRATGWGNTIYFGEGSWLTVV.

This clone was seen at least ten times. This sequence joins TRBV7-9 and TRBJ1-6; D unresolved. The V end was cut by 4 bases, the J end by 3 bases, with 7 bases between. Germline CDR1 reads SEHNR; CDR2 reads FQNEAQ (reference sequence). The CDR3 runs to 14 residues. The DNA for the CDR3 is TGTGCCAGCAGCTCGGAGATCTATAATTCACCCCTCCACTTT. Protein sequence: CASSSEIYNSPLHF.

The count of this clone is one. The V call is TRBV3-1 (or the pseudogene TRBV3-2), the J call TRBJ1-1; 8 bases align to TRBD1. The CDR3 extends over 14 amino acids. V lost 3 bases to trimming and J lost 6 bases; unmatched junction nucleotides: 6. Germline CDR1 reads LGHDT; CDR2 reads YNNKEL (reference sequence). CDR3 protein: CASSQDREGSEAFF. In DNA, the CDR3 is TGTGCCAGCAGCCAGGACAGGGAGGGATCTGAAGCTTTCTTT.

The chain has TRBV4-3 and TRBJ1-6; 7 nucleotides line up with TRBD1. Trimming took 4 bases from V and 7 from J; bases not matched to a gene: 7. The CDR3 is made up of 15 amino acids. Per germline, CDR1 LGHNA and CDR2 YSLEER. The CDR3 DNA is TGCGCCAGCAGCCCTTCGACAGGGCCAAATTCACCCCTCCACTTT. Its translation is CASSPSTGPNSPLHF.

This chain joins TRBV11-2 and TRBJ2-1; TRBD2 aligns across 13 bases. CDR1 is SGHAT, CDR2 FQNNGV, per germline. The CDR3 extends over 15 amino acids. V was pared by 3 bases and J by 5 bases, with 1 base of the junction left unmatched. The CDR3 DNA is TGTGCCAGCAGCTTGGGACTAGCGGGGAACAATGAGCAGTTCTTC. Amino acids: CASSLGLAGNNEQFF.

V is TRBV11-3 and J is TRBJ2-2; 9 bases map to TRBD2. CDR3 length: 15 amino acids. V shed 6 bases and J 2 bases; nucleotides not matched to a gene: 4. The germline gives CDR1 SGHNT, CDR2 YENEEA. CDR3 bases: TGTGCCAGCAGTCCTCTAGCGGGAAACACCGGGGAGCTGTTTTTT. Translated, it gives CASSPLAGNTGELFF.

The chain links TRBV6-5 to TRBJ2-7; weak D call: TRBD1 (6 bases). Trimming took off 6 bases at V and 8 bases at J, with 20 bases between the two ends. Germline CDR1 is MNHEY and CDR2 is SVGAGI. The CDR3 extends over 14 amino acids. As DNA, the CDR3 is TGTGCCAGCAGCTGGGGGCAGGGGAATGCCAAGCAGTACTTC. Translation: CASSWGQGNAKQYF.

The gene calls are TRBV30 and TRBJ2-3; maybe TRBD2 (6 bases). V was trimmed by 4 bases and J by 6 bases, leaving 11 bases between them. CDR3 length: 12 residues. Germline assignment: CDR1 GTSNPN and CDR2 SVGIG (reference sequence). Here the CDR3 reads CAWTYSGDTQYF. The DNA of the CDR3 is TGTGCCTGGACGTACAGCGGGGATACGCAGTATTTT.

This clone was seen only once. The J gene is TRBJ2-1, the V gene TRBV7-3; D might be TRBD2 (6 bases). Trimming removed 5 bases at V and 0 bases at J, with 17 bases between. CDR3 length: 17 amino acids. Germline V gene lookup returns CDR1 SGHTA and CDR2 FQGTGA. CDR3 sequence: CASSPGGLASSYNEQFF. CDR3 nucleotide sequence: TGTGCCAGCAGCCCCGGGGGACTGGCCAGCTCCTACAATGAGCAGTTCTTC.

The CDR3 here is CASSQNPTGDVGYTF. The CDR3 DNA sequence: TGCGCCAGCAGCCAAAACCCGACAGGGGATGTTGGCTACACCTTC. The chain links TRBV5-1 to TRBJ1-2; TRBD1 matches 8 bases. CDR1 and CDR2 from the germline V gene are SGHRS and YFSETQ. V gave up 4 bases and J gave up 7 bases; unmatched junction bases: 12. The CDR3 has 15 amino acids.

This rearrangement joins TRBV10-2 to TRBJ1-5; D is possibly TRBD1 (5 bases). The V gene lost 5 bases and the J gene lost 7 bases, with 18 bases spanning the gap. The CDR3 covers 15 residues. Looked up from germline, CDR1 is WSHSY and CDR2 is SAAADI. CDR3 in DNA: TGCGCCAGCAGTCCGGGGCGGGGATCAAGGCAGCCCCAGCATTTT. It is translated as CASSPGRGSRQPQHF.

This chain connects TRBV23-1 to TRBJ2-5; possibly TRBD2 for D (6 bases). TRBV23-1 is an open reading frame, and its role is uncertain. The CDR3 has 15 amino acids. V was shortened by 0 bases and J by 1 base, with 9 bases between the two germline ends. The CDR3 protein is CASSQSWRGQETQYF. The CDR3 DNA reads TGCGCCAGCAGTCAATCCTGGCGGGGCCAAGAGACCCAGTACTTC.

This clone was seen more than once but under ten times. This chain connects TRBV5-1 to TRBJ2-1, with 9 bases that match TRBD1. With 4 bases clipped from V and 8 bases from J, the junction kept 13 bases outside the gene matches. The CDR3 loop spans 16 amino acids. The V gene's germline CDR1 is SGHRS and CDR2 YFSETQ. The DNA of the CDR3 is TGCGCCAGCAGCCCCCTCCGGGACAGGGTTTTCGATGAGCAGTTCTTC. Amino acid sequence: CASSPLRDRVFDEQFF.

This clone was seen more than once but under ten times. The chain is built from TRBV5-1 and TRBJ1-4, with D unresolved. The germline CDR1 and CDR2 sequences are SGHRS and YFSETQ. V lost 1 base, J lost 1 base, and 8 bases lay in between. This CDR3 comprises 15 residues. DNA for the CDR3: TGCGCCAGCAGCTTGTACCGGGGAACTAATGAAAAACTGTTTTTT. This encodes CASSLYRGTNEKLFF.

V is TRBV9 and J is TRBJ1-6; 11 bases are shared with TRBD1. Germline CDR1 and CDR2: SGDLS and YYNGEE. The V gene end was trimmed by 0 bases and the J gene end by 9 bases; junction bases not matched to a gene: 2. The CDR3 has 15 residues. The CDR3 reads CASSVGTGGPSPLHF. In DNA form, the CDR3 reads TGTGCCAGCAGCGTAGGGACAGGGGGCCCTTCACCCCTCCACTTT.

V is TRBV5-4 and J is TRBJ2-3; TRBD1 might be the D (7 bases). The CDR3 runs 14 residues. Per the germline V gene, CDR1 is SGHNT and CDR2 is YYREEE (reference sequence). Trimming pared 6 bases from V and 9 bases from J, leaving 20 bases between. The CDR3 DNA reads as TGTGCCAGCACCGGGACAGAGCATGGAGGGACGCAGTATTTT. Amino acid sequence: CASTGTEHGGTQYF.

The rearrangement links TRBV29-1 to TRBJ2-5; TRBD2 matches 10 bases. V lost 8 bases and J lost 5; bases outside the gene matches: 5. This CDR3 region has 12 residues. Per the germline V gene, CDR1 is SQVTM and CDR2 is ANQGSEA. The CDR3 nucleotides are TGCAGCCTGAGCGGGAGGGGGGAGACCCAGTACTTC. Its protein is CSLSGRGETQYF.

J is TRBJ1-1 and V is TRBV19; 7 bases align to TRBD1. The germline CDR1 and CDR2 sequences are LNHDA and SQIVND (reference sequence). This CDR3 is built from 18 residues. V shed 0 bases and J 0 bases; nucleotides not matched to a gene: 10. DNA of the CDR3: TGTGCCAGTAGTATAGACCCATCGGACAGGTACATGAACACTGAAGCTTTCTTT. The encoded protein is CASSIDPSDRYMNTEAFF.

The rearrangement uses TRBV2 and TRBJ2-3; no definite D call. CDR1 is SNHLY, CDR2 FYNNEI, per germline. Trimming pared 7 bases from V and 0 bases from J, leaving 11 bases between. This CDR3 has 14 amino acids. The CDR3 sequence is CASNPGLSTDTQYF. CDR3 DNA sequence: TGTGCCAGCAACCCAGGCCTTAGCACAGATACGCAGTATTTT.

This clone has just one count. The CDR3 DNA reads as TGTGCCAGCAGCGGGCTAGCGGGAGGGGCGAAAAACATTCAGTACTTC. This encodes CASSGLAGGAKNIQYF. The chain carries TRBV21-1 and TRBJ2-4; the table assigns TRBD2, which was not confirmed against the DNA. TRBV21-1 is termed a pseudogene. This CDR3 has 16 amino acids.

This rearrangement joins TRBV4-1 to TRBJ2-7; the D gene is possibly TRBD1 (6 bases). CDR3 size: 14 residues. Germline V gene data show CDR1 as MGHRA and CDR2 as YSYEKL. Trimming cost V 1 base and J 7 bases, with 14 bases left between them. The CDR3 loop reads CASSQGYRDLEQYF. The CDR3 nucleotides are TGCGCCAGCAGCCAAGGGTACAGGGACCTGGAGCAGTACTTC.

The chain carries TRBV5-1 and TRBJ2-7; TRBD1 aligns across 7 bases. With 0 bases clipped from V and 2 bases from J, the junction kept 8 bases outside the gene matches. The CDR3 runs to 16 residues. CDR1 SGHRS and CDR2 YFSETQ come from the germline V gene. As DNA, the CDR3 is TGCGCCAGCAGCTTGGACGGACAGGCCTTGACCTACGAGCAGTACTTC. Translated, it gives CASSLDGQALTYEQYF.

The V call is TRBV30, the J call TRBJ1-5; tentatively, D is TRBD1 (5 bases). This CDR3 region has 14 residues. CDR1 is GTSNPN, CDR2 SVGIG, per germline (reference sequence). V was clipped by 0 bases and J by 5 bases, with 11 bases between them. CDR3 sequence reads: CAWSVGGVDQPQHF. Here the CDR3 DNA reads TGTGCCTGGAGTGTGGGGGGGGTCGATCAGCCCCAGCATTTT.

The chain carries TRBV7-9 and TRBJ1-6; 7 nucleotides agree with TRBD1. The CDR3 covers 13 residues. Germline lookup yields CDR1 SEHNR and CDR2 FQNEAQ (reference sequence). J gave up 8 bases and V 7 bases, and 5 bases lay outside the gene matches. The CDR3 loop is CASTGQAHSPLHF. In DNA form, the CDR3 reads TGTGCCAGCACCGGACAGGCTCATTCACCCCTCCACTTT.

The DNA for the CDR3 is TGTGCCAGCAGTGAAGCCGGGAGTGTTCAGCCCCAGCATTTT. It encodes CASSEAGSVQPQHF. The chain joins TRBV2 to TRBJ1-5; no clear D gene. Germline V gene sequence: CDR1 SNHLY, CDR2 FYNNEI. Trimming pared 0 bases from V and 6 bases from J, leaving 9 bases between. This CDR3 comprises 14 residues. The whole variable domain, filled in from reference TRBV2 and TRBJ1-5, reads EPEVTQTPSHQVTQMGQEVILRCVPISNHLYFYWYRQILGQKVEFLVSFYNNEISEKSEIFDDQFSVERPDGSNFTLKIRSTKLEDSAMYFCASSEAGSVQPQHFGDGTRLSIL.

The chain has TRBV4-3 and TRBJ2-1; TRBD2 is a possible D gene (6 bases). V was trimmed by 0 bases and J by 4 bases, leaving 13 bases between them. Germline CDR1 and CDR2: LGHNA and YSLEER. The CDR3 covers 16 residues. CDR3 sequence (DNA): TGCGCCAGCAGCCAAGACCCACCGCGGGGTTACAATGAGCAGTTCTTC. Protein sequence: CASSQDPPRGYNEQFF.

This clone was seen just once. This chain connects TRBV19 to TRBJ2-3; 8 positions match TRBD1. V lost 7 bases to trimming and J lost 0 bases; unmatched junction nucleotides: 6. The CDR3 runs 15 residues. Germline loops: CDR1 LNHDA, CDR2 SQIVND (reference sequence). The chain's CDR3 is CASTLRDRSTDTQYF. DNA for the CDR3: TGTGCCAGTACTCTCCGGGACAGGAGCACAGATACGCAGTATTTT.

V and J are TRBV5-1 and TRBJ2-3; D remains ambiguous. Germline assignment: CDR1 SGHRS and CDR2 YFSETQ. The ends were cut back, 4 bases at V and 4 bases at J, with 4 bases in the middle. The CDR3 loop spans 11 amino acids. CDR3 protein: CASSEADTQYF. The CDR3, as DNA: TGCGCCAGCAGCGAGGCAGATACGCAGTATTTT.

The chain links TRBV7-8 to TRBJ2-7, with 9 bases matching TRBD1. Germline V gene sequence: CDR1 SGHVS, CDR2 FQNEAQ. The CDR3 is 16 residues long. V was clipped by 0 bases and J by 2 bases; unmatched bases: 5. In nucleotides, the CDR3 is TGTGCCAGCAGCTTAGCTGGACAGGGGATCACCTACGAGCAGTACTTC. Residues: CASSLAGQGITYEQYF. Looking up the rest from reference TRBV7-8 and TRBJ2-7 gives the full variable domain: GAGVSQSPRYKVAKRGQDVALRCDPISGHVSLFWYQQALGQGPEFLTYFQNEAQLDKSGLPSDRFFAERPEGSVSTLKIQRTQQEDSAVYLCASSLAGQGITYEQYFGPGTRLTVT.